These 4 T cell receptor beta chains share one sample of origin, sequenced in a study of shared T cell receptors in the human thymus. Sequencing was performed with immunoSEQ multiplex PCR; in TCRdb, only in-frame clones are kept and a portion is missing. The table lists around 730,000 clones, 70% to 90% of them singletons. These same records also appear under a second study, on human thymus T cells.

Sequenced: thymocytes. These receptors all stem from a girl under three years old with a congenital heart defect.

This rearrangement joins TRBV28 to TRBJ1-1; 9 bases are shared with TRBD1. The CDR3 is 15 residues long. V was pared by 6 bases and J by 3 bases, with 8 bases of the junction left unmatched. Germline-derived CDR1 and CDR2 are MDHEN and SYDVKM. CDR3 sequence (DNA): TGTGCCAGCAGCCAACGGACAGGGGTTGACACTGAAGCTTTCTTT. Translated: CASSQRTGVDTEAFF.

This chain joins TRBV19 and TRBJ1-6, with 7 bases identical to TRBD1. This CDR3 has 14 amino acids. Per the germline V gene, CDR1 is LNHDA and CDR2 is SQIVND (reference sequence). V lost 5 bases and J lost 7; bases outside the gene matches: 5. The CDR3 sequence: CASSAGQRNSPLHF. The DNA for the CDR3 is TGTGCCAGTAGTGCGGGACAGAGGAATTCACCCCTCCACTTT.

V and J are TRBV5-6 and TRBJ1-6; no clear D gene. CDR1 is SGHDT, CDR2 YYEEEE, per germline. Trimming cost V 4 bases and J 7 bases, with 24 bases left between them. The CDR3 runs to 18 residues. The CDR3 region has the DNA TGTGCCAGCAGCCAGCCGACGGAGGCCCTTGGTAACAATTCACCCCTCCACTTT. This translates into CASSQPTEALGNNSPLHF.

The V call is TRBV19, the J call TRBJ2-1; D is uncertain. With 9 bases removed from V and 7 bases from J, the gap between germline ends came to 10 bases. Per germline, CDR1 LNHDA and CDR2 SQIVND (reference sequence). The CDR3 consists of 11 residues. CDR3 coding DNA: TGTGCCAGCGCTAGTTGGAATGAGCAGTTCTTC. This sequence encodes CASASWNEQFF. Looking up the rest from reference TRBV19 and TRBJ2-1 gives the full variable domain: DGGITQSPKYLFRKEGQNVTLSCEQNLNHDAMYWYRQDPGQGLRLIYYSQIVNDFQKGDIAEGYSVSREKKESFPLTVTSAQKNPTAFYLCASASWNEQFFGPGTRLTVL.